This T cell receptor beta chain is drawn from a study of a mutant IDH1 vaccine in newly diagnosed glioma. Study-level information: Patients were started on vaccination 4-6 weeks after radiotherapy alone, or with temozolomide cycles.

This CDR3 has 14 amino acids. V was trimmed by 1 base and J by 4 bases, leaving 10 bases between them. From germline, CDR1 is LNHDA and CDR2 SQIVND (reference sequence). Time point meaning: week 23, last vaccination. Topical imiquimod accompanied each vaccine dose, which consisted of 300 ug of mutant IDH1 20-mer peptide. Note on this clone: Its antigen is as yet unknown.

Findings and limits, study-wide: Vaccine-induced responses were seen in approximately 93% of patients, spanning several MHC alleles.

Generated by immunoSEQ multiplex PCR, the TCRdb table keeps only in-frame clones and is missing some. The repertoire consists of roughly 60,000 clones, with 75% to 90% occurring once and the leading ten covering roughly 6.2%. The TCR was taken from a man aged 40-50 years with glioma. Here the sequenced sample was PBMCs, taken from a glioma patient whose treatment included an IDH1 peptide vaccine. This chain connects TRBV19 to TRBJ1-1; D possibly corresponds to TRBD1 (5 bases). CDR3 DNA: TGTGCCAGTAGTATAGGAGGGGAGACCACTGAAGCTTTCTTT. Residues: CASSIGGETTEAFF.